One and the same sample provided the 5 T cell receptor beta chains below, sequenced in a study of Ad26.COV2.S vaccination and SARS-CoV-2 variants. The data were produced by immunoSEQ multiplex PCR, yet TCRdb's version contains in-frame clones alone and is incomplete. This sample yields 380,000 or so clones, of which 75% to 90% are seen a single time; approximately 12% belongs to the top ten. The treatment: roughly 19 received Ad26.COV2.S at low or high dose, single or two shots; roughly 5 received placebo; per-sample allocation not given. Day 63 after the first vaccine or placebo injection was the time point for sampling. The sequencing here drew on peripheral blood, taken in a trial of Ad26.COV2.S vaccine versus placebo. Receptors were obtained from a person between 18 and 65 years old who received the Ad26.COV2.S COVID-19 vaccine or a placebo.

The chain joins TRBV3-1 (or the pseudogene TRBV3-2) to TRBJ2-7, with 9 bases fitting TRBD1. The trim removed 8 bases at V and 3 bases at J, leaving 5 bases unmatched. The CDR3 is 13 residues long. CDR1 LGHDT and CDR2 YNNKEL come from the germline V gene (reference sequence). The CDR3 loop is CASAGTGIYEQYF. CDR3 DNA sequence: TGTGCCAGCGCCGGGACAGGGATCTACGAGCAGTACTTC.

This clone was found once. The genes are TRBV2 and TRBJ2-1; 8 bases fit TRBD2. The CDR3 covers 15 residues. Trimming removed 4 bases from V and 6 bases from J; junction bases left unmatched: 8. The germline gives CDR1 SNHLY, CDR2 FYNNEI. The CDR3 DNA is TGTGCCAGCAGTGTTAGCGGGGCTACGGGCAATGAGCAGTTCTTC. Its translation is CASSVSGATGNEQFF.

This clone was seen just once. This rearrangement joins TRBV27 to TRBJ1-4; perhaps TRBD1 as D (6 bases). With 4 bases removed from V and 7 bases from J, the gap between germline ends came to 16 bases. Germline-derived CDR1 and CDR2 are MNHEY and SMNVEV (reference sequence). The CDR3 length is 15 residues. The DNA for the CDR3 is TGTGCCAGCAGTTCCCAACAGGGCCTGGGTGAAAAACTGTTTTTT. Encoded protein: CASSSQQGLGEKLFF. Supplemented by reference TRBV27 and TRBJ1-4, the full variable domain reads EAQVTQNPRYLITVTGKKLTVTCSQNMNHEYMSWYRQDPGLGLRQIYYSMNVEVTDKGDVPEGYKVSRKEKRNFPLILESPSPNQTSLYFCASSSQQGLGEKLFFGSGTQLSVL.

The genes are TRBV7-2 and TRBJ1-5, with D hard to call. This CDR3 comprises 15 residues. Germline CDR1 SGHTA, CDR2 FQGNSA. V gave up 6 bases and J gave up 6 bases, with 18 bases separating them. The CDR3 sequence is CASRDGLGVSQPQHF. The CDR3 DNA reads as TGTGCCAGCAGGGACGGATTAGGAGTGAGTCAGCCCCAGCATTTT.

The chain couples TRBV5-1 to TRBJ1-6; D gene unclear. In germline, CDR1 is SGHRS, CDR2 YFSETQ. Trimming took off 0 bases at V and 6 bases at J, with 7 bases between the two ends. This CDR3 has 14 residues. The CDR3 here is CASSLEQSNSPLHF. CDR3 nucleotide sequence: TGCGCCAGCAGCTTGGAGCAGAGTAATTCACCCCTCCACTTT.